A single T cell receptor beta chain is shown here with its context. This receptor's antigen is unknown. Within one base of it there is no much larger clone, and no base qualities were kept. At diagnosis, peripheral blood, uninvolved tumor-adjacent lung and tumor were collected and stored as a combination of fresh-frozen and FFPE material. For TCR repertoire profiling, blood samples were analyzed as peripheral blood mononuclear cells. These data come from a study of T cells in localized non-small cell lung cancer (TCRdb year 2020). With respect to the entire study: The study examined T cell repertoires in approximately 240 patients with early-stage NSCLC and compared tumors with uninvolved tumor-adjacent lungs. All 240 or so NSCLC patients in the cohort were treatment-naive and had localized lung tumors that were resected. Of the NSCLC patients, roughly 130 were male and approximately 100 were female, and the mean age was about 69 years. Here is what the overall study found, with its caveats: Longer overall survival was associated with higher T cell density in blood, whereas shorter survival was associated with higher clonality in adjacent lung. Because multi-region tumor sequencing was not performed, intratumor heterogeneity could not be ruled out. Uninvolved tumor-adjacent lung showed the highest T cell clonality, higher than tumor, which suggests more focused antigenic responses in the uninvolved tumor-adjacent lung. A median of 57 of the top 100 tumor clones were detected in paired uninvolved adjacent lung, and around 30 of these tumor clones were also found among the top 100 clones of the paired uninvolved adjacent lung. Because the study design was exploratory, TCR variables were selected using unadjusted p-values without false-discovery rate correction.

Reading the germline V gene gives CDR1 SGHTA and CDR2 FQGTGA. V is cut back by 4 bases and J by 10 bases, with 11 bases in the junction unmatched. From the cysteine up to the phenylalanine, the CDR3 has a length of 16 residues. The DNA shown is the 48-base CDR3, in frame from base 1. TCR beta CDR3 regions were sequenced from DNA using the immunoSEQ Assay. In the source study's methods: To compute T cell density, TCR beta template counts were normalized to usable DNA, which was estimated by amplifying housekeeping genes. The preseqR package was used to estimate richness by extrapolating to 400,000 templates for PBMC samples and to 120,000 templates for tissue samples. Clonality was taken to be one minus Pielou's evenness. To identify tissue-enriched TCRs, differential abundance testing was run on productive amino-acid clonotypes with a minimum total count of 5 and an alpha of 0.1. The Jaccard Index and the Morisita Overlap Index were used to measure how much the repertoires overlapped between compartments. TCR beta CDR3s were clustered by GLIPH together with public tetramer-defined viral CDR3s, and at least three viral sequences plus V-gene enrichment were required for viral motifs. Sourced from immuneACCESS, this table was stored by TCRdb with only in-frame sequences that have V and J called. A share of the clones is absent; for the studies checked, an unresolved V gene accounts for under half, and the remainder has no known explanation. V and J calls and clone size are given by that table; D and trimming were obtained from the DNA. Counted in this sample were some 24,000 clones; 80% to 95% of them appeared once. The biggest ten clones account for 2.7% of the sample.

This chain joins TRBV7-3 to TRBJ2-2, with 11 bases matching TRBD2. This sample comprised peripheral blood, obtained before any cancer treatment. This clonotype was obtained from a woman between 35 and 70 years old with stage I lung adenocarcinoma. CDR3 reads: CASSSLSGRGPSELFF. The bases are TGTGCCAGCAGCTCCCTTAGCGGGAGGGGGCCTTCGGAGCTGTTTTTT.